A selection of T cell receptor beta chains follows, all from one sample in a study of blood T cell repertoires in COVID-19. Clones were sequenced by immunoSEQ multiplex PCR, and TCRdb holds only the in-frame ones, with some missing. This table has roughly 240,000 clones, approximately 87% appearing once. Source material: peripheral blood. The receptors derive from a man aged 55 to 70 who had recovered from COVID-19. Each CDR3 is given with its conserved first and last residue. The order of the fields is V gene, J gene, D gene, clone size, CDR3 DNA, CDR3 protein. A D gene is named only where the DNA matches it firmly. Size is stated for part of the rows, as once, few or many counts, or as a class when the clone is expanded.

TRBV7-2	TRBJ2-1	TRBD1	.	TGTGCCAGCAGACGGGACAGGGACAATGAGCAGTTCTTC	CASRRDRDNEQFF
TRBV12-3/TRBV12-4	TRBJ2-7	.	.	TGTGCCAGCAGTCGCCCCCCGGGGGAGCAGTACTTC	CASSRPPGEQYF
TRBV4-2	TRBJ1-2	TRBD1	.	TGTGCCAGCAGCCAGCCAGGACAGGGGAACTATGGCTACACCTTC	CASSQPGQGNYGYTF
TRBV5-1	TRBJ2-2	.	few	TGCGCCAGCAGCGCCAGTCGGACCGGGCGGGGCACCGGGGAGCTGTTTTTT	CASSASRTGRGTGELFF
TRBV19	TRBJ1-6	.	.	TGTGCCAGTAGTATAGATGGGCAGGCTAATTCACCCCTCCACTTT	CASSIDGQANSPLHF
TRBV19	TRBJ1-2	.	few	TGTGCCAGTAGTATAGGGACACAAAACTATGGCTACACCTTC	CASSIGTQNYGYTF
TRBV6-5	TRBJ1-1	.	.	TGTGCCAGCAGTTCCGGATCGGGGAGGAACACTGAAGCTTTCTTT	CASSSGSGRNTEAFF
TRBV24-1	TRBJ2-3	.	.	TGTGCCACCATGGGTAGCGGCGGCACAGATACGCAGTATTTT	CATMGSGGTDTQYF
TRBV14	TRBJ2-3	.	.	TGTGCCAGCAGCCAAGAACCCGGGTTCAGCACAGATACGCAGTATTTT	CASSQEPGFSTDTQYF
TRBV2	TRBJ2-5	.	.	TGTGCCAGCAGTGAATTCAGGGCCGAGACCCAGTACTTC	CASSEFRAETQYF
TRBV28	TRBJ1-5	TRBD1	.	TGTGCCAGCAGTTTAGCCGGACAGGGACATCAGCCCCAGCATTTT	CASSLAGQGHQPQHF
TRBV3-1/TRBV3-2	TRBJ2-1	TRBD2	.	TGTGCCAGCAGCCAAGGGTTGCTAGCGGAAGTTGATAACAATGAGCAGTTCTTC	CASSQGLLAEVDNNEQFF
TRBV5-1	TRBJ2-7	.	.	TGCGCCAGCAGCTTGGCCGTGACTAGTTTGTCCGAGCAGTACTTC	CASSLAVTSLSEQYF
TRBV29-1	TRBJ2-7	.	.	TGCAGCGTTACAGGGATAACAGGCTACGAGCAGTACTTC	CSVTGITGYEQYF
TRBV5-4	TRBJ1-2	TRBD1	.	TGTGCCAGCAGCTCGCCGGGACAGTCCTCCTATGGCTACACCTTC	CASSSPGQSSYGYTF
TRBV20-1	TRBJ2-1	TRBD2	.	TGCAGTGCTAGTCTTCAAGCGGGATTAGCTGGGAATGAGCAGTTCTTC	CSASLQAGLAGNEQFF
TRBV7-2	TRBJ1-1	.	few	TGTGCCAGCAGCTTAGCAACCGGGACATTCGTTGCTTTCTTT	CASSLATGTFVAFF
TRBV5-1	TRBJ2-7	.	.	TGCGCCAGCAGCTTCGGCGGCACCTCCGAAGAGCAGTACTTC	CASSFGGTSEEQYF
TRBV30	TRBJ1-3	.	.	TGTGCCTGGCGCCCAGGGGGAAACACCATATATTTT	CAWRPGGNTIYF
TRBV3-1/TRBV3-2	TRBJ1-1	TRBD1	.	TGTGCCAGTGGACAGGGGGGCACTGAAGCTTTCTTT	CASGQGGTEAFF
TRBV13	TRBJ2-1	TRBD2	.	TGTGCCAGCACCAATAATAGCGGGGGGGCGTATAATGAGCAGTTCTTC	CASTNNSGGAYNEQFF
TRBV11-3	TRBJ2-7	TRBD1	.	TGTGCCAGCAGCCGGGGGGACAGGGCCGACGAGCAGTACTTC	CASSRGDRADEQYF
TRBV2	TRBJ2-3	.	.	TGTGCCAGCAGTGAACTGGCTAGCTTCACAGATACGCAGTATTTT	CASSELASFTDTQYF
TRBV7-9	TRBJ2-5	TRBD2	few	TGTGCCAGCCGCAGGATAGCGGGGGACCAAGAGACCCAGTACTTC	CASRRIAGDQETQYF